Listed below are T cell receptor beta chains from one sample, sequenced in a study of T cell responses to AZD1222 COVID-19 vaccine. Method: immunoSEQ multiplex PCR; TCRdb's copy keeps in-frame clones and lacks some. The data hold approximately 100,000 clones, with about 88% observed a single time. This specimen consisted of peripheral blood, obtained on day 0 of AZD1222 vaccination. Receptor source: an adult in good health. CDR3s include the opening cysteine and the closing phenylalanine or tryptophan. D genes are given only for firm matches. Size tells how often a clone was seen (once, few, many) or the class of an expanded clone, and some rows leave it out.

CDR3 length	clone size	V gene	D gene	J gene	CDR3 protein	CDR3 DNA
15	NA	TRBV20-1	NA	TRBJ2-7	CSASMRGKVRDEQYF	TGCAGTGCTAGTATGAGGGGAAAAGTTCGGGACGAGCAGTACTTC
14	NA	TRBV9	NA	TRBJ2-3	CASSVRGERDTQYF	TGTGCCAGCAGCGTACGGGGTGAGAGAGATACGCAGTATTTT
16	NA	TRBV30	TRBD1	TRBJ1-6	CAWSSLPGQGGSPLHF	TGTGCCTGGAGTTCACTACCGGGACAGGGGGGTTCACCCCTCCACTTT
14	NA	TRBV29-1	NA	TRBJ2-5	CSVHEGQKEETQYF	TGCAGCGTTCACGAGGGGCAAAAGGAAGAGACCCAGTACTTC
16	NA	TRBV7-9	NA	TRBJ2-1	CASSLEPGIPLNEQFF	TGTGCCAGCAGCTTAGAACCAGGAATCCCCCTCAATGAGCAGTTCTTC
15	NA	TRBV7-2	NA	TRBJ2-2	CASSSQGGGPGELFF	TGTGCCAGCAGCTCCCAAGGGGGGGGGCCCGGGGAGCTGTTTTTT
14	NA	TRBV5-1	NA	TRBJ2-3	CASSPPGVADTQYF	TGCGCCAGCAGCCCGCCTGGGGTAGCAGATACGCAGTATTTT
13	NA	TRBV4-2	NA	TRBJ2-7	CASSPARGYEQYF	TGTGCCAGCAGCCCTGCGCGGGGATACGAGCAGTACTTC
18	NA	TRBV3-1/TRBV3-2	NA	TRBJ2-6	CASTGRGTGASGANVLTF	TGTGCCAGCACCGGAAGAGGGACGGGGGCTTCTGGGGCCAACGTCCTGACTTTC
15	NA	TRBV7-9	TRBD1	TRBJ2-1	CASSRTGGAYNEQFF	TGTGCCAGCAGCAGAACAGGGGGCGCGTACAATGAGCAGTTCTTC
12	NA	TRBV6-7	NA	TRBJ1-1	CASSYERTEAFF	TGTGCCAGCAGTTACGAACGGACTGAAGCTTTCTTT
15	NA	TRBV4-1	NA	TRBJ2-2	CASSQGNRITGELFF	TGCGCCAGCAGCCAAGGGAACAGGATCACCGGGGAGCTGTTTTTT
14	NA	TRBV9	TRBD1	TRBJ1-4	CASSGRGVGEKLFF	TGTGCCAGCAGCGGCAGGGGGGTAGGCGAAAAACTGTTTTTT
16	few	TRBV6-6	NA	TRBJ1-2	CASSSPSSKSPGDYTF	TGTGCCAGCAGTTCCCCCAGTTCAAAGTCTCCGGGGGACTACACCTTC
13	NA	TRBV29-1	TRBD2	TRBJ2-5	CSVGTSVPETQYF	TGCAGCGTGGGGACTAGCGTACCAGAGACCCAGTACTTC
16	NA	TRBV11-1	NA	TRBJ2-2	CASSLKPFSYTGELFF	TGTGCCAGCAGCTTAAAACCTTTCTCCTACACCGGGGAGCTGTTTTTT
13	NA	TRBV12-3/TRBV12-4	NA	TRBJ1-5	CASSDNSNQPQHF	TGTGCCAGCAGCGATAATAGCAATCAGCCCCAGCATTTT
13	once	TRBV10-1	NA	TRBJ2-1	CASSEQGAYEQFF	TGCGCCAGCAGTGAGCAGGGCGCTTATGAGCAGTTCTTC
14	NA	TRBV19	NA	TRBJ2-2	CASSIDRLTGELFF	TGTGCCAGTAGTATAGACAGGCTCACCGGGGAGCTGTTTTTT
16	NA	TRBV15	NA	TRBJ2-7	CATSRGGGFGFYEQYF	TGTGCCACCAGCAGAGGGGGAGGTTTCGGGTTCTACGAGCAGTACTTC
17	NA	TRBV11-2	NA	TRBJ2-5	CASSLGAGGTTQETQYF	TGTGCCAGCAGCCTAGGGGCCGGGGGCACTACCCAAGAGACCCAGTACTTC
15	NA	TRBV24-1	NA	TRBJ1-4	CATSDTGSTNEKLFF	TGTGCCACCAGTGATACGGGGTCAACTAATGAAAAACTGTTTTTT
10	NA	TRBV7-2	NA	TRBJ1-2	CASSGNGYTF	TGTGCCAGCAGCGGGAACGGCTACACCTTC
16	NA	TRBV10-3	TRBD1	TRBJ1-1	CAISGATGRSNTEAFF	TGTGCCATCAGTGGGGCGACAGGGCGATCGAACACTGAAGCTTTCTTT
13	NA	TRBV30	NA	TRBJ1-1	CAWMSFMDTEAFF	TGTGCCTGGATGAGTTTTATGGACACTGAAGCTTTCTTT
12	NA	TRBV30	NA	TRBJ1-5	CAYDAGNQPQHF	TGTGCCTACGACGCAGGGAATCAGCCCCAGCATTTT
17	NA	TRBV7-8	TRBD1	TRBJ2-1	CASSLEGWDSSYNEQFF	TGTGCCAGCAGCTTAGAGGGTTGGGACAGCTCCTACAATGAGCAGTTCTTC
11	NA	TRBV5-5	NA	TRBJ1-4	CASSLSQKLFF	TGTGCCAGCAGCCTATCGCAGAAACTGTTTTTT
17	NA	TRBV4-3	NA	TRBJ2-3	CASSQEGVRPTVDTQYF	TGCGCCAGCAGCCAAGAGGGGGTACGGCCTACTGTAGATACGCAGTATTTT
14	NA	TRBV18	TRBD2	TRBJ2-3	CASSIAGDTDTQYF	TGTGCCAGCTCTATAGCGGGGGACACAGATACGCAGTATTTT
12	NA	TRBV6-5	NA	TRBJ2-1	CASSYGGYEQFF	TGTGCCAGCAGTTACGGGGGCTATGAGCAGTTCTTC
13	NA	TRBV5-1	NA	TRBJ2-3	CASSKLDPDTQYF	TGCGCCAGCAGCAAACTAGATCCAGATACGCAGTATTTT
16	NA	TRBV10-3	TRBD1	TRBJ1-1	CAISEGDRGLDTEAFF	TGTGCCATCAGTGAGGGGGACAGGGGACTCGACACTGAAGCTTTCTTT
11	NA	TRBV6-2/TRBV6-3	NA	TRBJ1-2	CASSTYYGYTF	TGTGCCAGCAGTACGTACTATGGCTACACCTTC
16	NA	TRBV10-3	NA	TRBJ1-6	CAISESPGQYNSPLHF	TGTGCCATCAGTGAGTCCCCGGGACAATATAATTCACCCCTCCACTTT
17	NA	TRBV18	NA	TRBJ1-5	CASSPATGIYSNQPQHF	TGTGCCAGCTCACCAGCCACGGGCATCTATAGCAATCAGCCCCAGCATTTT
13	NA	TRBV24-1	TRBD1	TRBJ1-2	CATSAAGGSGYTF	TGTGCCACCAGTGCCGCAGGGGGCTCTGGCTACACCTTC
14	NA	TRBV5-1	NA	TRBJ2-2	CASSTGQPTGELFF	TGCGCCAGCAGCACCGGACAGCCCACCGGGGAGCTGTTTTTT
15	NA	TRBV2	NA	TRBJ1-2	CASSEGALLGVGYTF	TGTGCCAGCAGTGAAGGGGCATTATTAGGGGTCGGCTACACCTTC
14	NA	TRBV18	NA	TRBJ1-4	CASSIGGLNEKLFF	TGTGCCAGCTCAATTGGAGGGCTGAATGAAAAACTGTTTTTT
12	NA	TRBV7-9	NA	TRBJ1-5	CASSLGTANVHF	TGTGCCAGCAGCCTCGGGACGGCCAATGTGCATTTT